The sequence of this TCR beta chain was determined in a study of blood T cell repertoires in COVID-19. In the original analysis: For nucleated cells, counts were estimated from reference gene primer amplification. The protocol was immunoSEQ multiplex PCR, while the TCRdb copy is restricted to in-frame clones and leaves out a portion. V, J and clone size derive from that table, while D and trimming were established from the DNA sequence. The sample lists about 140,000 clones, roughly 83% occurring once. CDR1 is LGHDT and CDR2 is YNNKEL in the germline V gene (reference sequence). This CDR3 region has 16 residues. Trimming cost V 3 bases and J 4 bases; bases outside gene matches: 8.

Sequencing was performed on PBMCs or T cells enriched from blood (not recorded which). This TCR came from a man in his sixties or seventies who had been exposed to COVID-19. V usage is TRBV3-1 (or the pseudogene TRBV3-2) and J usage is TRBJ2-7; the match to TRBD1 covers 11 bases. The DNA of the CDR3 is TGTGCCAGCAGCCATCTGACCGGGACAGGGGGATACGAGCAGTACTTC. Encoded protein: CASSHLTGTGGYEQYF.